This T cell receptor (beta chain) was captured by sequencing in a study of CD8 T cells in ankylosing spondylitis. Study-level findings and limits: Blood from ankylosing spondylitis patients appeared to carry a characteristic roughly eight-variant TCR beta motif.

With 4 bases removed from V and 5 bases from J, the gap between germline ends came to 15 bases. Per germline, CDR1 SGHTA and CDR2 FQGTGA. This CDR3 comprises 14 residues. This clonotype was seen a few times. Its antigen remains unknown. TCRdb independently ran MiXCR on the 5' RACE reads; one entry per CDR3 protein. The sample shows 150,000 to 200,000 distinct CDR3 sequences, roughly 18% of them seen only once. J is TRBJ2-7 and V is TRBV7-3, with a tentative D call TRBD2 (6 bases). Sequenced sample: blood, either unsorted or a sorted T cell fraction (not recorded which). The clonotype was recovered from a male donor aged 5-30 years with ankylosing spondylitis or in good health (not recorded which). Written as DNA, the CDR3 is TGTGCCAGCAGCTCCTGGACAACGGGGGACGAGCAGTACTTC. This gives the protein CASSSWTTGDEQYF.